This TCR beta chain was obtained from a study of graft-versus-host responses after intestinal transplantation. The data were produced by immunoSEQ multiplex PCR, yet TCRdb's version contains in-frame clones alone and is incomplete. The sample includes 98,000 or so clones, around 86% of them seen just once. The CDR3 loop spans 17 amino acids. Germline CDR1 SNHLY, CDR2 FYNNEI. With 6 bases removed from V and 1 base from J, the gap between germline ends came to 19 bases. Material: PBMCs, obtained 255 days after intestinal transplant. The chain combines TRBV2 with TRBJ2-1, with D possibly being TRBD1 (7 bases). The TCR sequence derives from a human patient who received an intestinal transplant, so some T cells may come from the graft donor. The CDR3 DNA is TGTGCCAGCAGGGAGGGGGCGACCTTGGTTTCCTACAATGAGCAGTTCTTC. Residues: CASREGATLVSYNEQFF. Full variable domain (outside the CDR3, taken from reference TRBV2 and TRBJ2-1): EPEVTQTPSHQVTQMGQEVILRCVPISNHLYFYWYRQILGQKVEFLVSFYNNEISEKSEIFDDQFSVERPDGSNFTLKIRSTKLEDSAMYFCASREGATLVSYNEQFFGPGTRLTVL.